This TCR beta chain stems from a study of OX40 agonist ivuxolimab in advanced cancers. The CDR3 has 16 residues. Trimming left V 0 bases short and J 9 bases short, with 16 bases between. CDR1 and CDR2 from the germline V gene are SGHTS and YDEGEE. Assay used: immunoSEQ multiplex PCR; TCRdb lists only in-frame clones, some missing. The table shows tens of thousands of clones, with roughly nine tenths occurring only once. The sequence came from an adult with an advanced solid tumor such as melanoma, head and neck, liver or kidney cancer. The gene calls are TRBV5-8 and TRBJ1-6; D not resolved. The sample here was CD4+ or CD8+ T cells sorted from blood, taken in a trial of the OX40 agonist ivuxolimab. CDR3 sequence: CASSLAISLDSSPLHF. As DNA, the CDR3 is TGTGCCAGCAGCTTGGCCATATCCTTGGATAGTTCACCCCTCCACTTT.